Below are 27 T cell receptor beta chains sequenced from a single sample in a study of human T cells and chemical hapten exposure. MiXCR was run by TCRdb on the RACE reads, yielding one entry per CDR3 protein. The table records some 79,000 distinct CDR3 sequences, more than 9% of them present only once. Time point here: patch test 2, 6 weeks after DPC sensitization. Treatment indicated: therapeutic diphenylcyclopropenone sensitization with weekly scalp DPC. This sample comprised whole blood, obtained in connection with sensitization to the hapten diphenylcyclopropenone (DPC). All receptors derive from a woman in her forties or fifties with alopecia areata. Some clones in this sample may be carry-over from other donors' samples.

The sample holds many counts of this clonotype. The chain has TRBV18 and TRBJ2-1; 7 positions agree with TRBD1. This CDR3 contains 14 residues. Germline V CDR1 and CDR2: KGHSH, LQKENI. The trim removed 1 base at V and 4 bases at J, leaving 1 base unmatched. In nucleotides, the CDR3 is TGTGCCAGCTCACCACAGGGGGCATACAATGAGCAGTTCTTC. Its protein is CASSPQGAYNEQFF.

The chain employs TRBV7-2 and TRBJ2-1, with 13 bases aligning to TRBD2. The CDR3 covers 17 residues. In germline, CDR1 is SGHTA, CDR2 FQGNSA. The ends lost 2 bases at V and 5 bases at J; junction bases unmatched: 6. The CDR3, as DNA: TGTGCCAGCAGCTTATTCGGGACTAGCGGGACTAACAATGAGCAGTTCTTC. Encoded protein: CASSLFGTSGTNNEQFF.

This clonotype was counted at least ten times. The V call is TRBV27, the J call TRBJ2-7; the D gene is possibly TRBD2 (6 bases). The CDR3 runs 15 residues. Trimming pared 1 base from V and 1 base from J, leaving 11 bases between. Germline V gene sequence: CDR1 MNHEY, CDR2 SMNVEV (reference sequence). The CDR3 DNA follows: TGTGCCAGCAGTTTATTTGGCGGGAAGTCCTACGAGCAGTACTTC. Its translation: CASSLFGGKSYEQYF.

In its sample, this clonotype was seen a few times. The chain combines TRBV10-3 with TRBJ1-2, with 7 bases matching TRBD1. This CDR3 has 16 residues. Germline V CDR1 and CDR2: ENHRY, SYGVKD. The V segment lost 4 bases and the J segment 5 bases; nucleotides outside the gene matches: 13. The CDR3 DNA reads TGTGCCATCAGTGCCCGGGAAGGGGGCGCGTGGTATGGCTACACCTTC. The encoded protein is CAISAREGGAWYGYTF.

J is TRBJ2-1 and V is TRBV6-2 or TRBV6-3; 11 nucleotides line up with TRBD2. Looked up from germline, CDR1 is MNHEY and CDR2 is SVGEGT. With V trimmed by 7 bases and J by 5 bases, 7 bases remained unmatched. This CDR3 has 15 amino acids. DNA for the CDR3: TGTGCCAGCAAGACACCTAGCGGGAGGAACAATGAGCAGTTCTTC. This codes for CASKTPSGRNNEQFF.

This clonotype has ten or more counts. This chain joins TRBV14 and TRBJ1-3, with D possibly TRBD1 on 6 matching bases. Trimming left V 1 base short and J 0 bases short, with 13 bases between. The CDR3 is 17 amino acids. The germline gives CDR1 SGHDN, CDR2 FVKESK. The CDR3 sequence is CASSQVHRASSGNTIYF. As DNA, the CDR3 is TGTGCCAGCAGCCAAGTTCACAGGGCTAGCTCTGGAAACACCATATATTTT.

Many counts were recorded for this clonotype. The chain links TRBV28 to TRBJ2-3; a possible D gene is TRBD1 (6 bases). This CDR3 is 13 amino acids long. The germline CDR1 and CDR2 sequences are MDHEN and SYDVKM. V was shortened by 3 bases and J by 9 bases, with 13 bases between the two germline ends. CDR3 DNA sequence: TGTGCCAGCAGTTTTGGGGGCGGTATCACGCAGTATTTT. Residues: CASSFGGGITQYF. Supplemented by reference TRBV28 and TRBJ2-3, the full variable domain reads DVKVTQSSRYLVKRTGEKVFLECVQDMDHENMFWYRQDPGLGLRLIYFSYDVKMKEKGDIPEGYSVSREKKERFSLILESASTNQTSMYLCASSFGGGITQYFGPGTRLTVL.

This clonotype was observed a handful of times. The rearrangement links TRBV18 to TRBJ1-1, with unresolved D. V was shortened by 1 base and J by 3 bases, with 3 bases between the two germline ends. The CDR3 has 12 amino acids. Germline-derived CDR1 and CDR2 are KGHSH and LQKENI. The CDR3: CASSPRDTEAFF. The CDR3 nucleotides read TGTGCCAGCTCACCACGGGACACTGAAGCTTTCTTT.

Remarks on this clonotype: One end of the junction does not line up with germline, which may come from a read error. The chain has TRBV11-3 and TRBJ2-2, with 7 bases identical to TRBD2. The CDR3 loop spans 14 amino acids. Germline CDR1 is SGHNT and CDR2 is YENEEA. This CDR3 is CASGRGSSIGEPFF. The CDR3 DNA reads TGTGCCAGCGGGCGCGGGAGCTCAATCGGGGAGCCGTTTTTT.

The CDR3 coding sequence is TGTGCCAGCAGCTCAGAAGAGACCCAGTACTTC. It is translated as CASSSEETQYF. The chain carries TRBV7-8 and TRBJ2-5; D gene ambiguous. The CDR3 covers 11 residues. CDR1 and CDR2 from the germline V gene are SGHVS and FQNEAQ. The V and J ends lost 4 bases and 3 bases respectively, with 3 bases between them.

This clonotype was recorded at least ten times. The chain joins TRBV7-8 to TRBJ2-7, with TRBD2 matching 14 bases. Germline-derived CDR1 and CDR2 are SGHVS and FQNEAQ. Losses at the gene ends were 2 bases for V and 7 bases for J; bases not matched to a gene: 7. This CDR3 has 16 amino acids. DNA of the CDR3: TGTGCCAGCAGCTTACGGACTAGCGGGAGGAGGTATGAGCAGTACTTC. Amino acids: CASSLRTSGRRYEQYF.

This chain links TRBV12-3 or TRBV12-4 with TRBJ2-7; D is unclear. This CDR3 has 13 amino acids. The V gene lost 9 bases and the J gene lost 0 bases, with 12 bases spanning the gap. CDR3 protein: CASTTPFSYEQYF. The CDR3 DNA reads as TGTGCCAGTACCACCCCATTCTCCTACGAGCAGTACTTC.

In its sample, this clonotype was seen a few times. The chain's CDR3 is CASSQWVGNEKLFF. The CDR3, as DNA: TGTGCCAGCAGTCAGTGGGTCGGGAATGAAAAACTGTTTTTT. V is TRBV2 and J is TRBJ1-4; D remains ambiguous. The V gene lost 5 bases and the J gene lost 5 bases, with 12 bases spanning the gap. Per germline, CDR1 SNHLY and CDR2 FYNNEI. This CDR3 has 14 residues.

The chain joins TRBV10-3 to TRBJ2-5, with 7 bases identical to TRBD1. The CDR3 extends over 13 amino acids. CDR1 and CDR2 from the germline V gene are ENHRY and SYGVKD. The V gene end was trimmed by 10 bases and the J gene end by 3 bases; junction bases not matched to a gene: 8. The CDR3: CATRRQGEETQYF. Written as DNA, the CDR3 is TGTGCCACACGGAGACAGGGCGAAGAGACCCAGTACTTC.

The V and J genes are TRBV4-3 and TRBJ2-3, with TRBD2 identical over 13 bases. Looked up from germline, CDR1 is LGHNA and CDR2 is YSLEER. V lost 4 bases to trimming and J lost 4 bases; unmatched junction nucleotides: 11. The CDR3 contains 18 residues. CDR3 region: CASSRTGTSGTNSDTQYF. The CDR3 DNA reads TGCGCCAGCAGCCGAACCGGGACTAGCGGGACCAACTCAGATACGCAGTATTTT.

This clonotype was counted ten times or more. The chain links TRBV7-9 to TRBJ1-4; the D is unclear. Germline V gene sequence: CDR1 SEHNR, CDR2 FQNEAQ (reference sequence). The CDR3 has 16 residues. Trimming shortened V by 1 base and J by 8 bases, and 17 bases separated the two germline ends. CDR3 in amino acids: CASSLGPLGREEKLFF. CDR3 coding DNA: TGTGCCAGCAGCTTAGGCCCTCTGGGTAGGGAGGAAAAACTGTTTTTT.

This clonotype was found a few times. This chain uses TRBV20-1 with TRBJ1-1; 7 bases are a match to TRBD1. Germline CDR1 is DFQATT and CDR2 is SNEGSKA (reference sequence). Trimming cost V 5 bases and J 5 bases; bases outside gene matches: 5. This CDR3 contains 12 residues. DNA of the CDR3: TGCAGTGCTGGCACGGGACAGACTGAAGCTTTCTTT. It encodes CSAGTGQTEAFF.

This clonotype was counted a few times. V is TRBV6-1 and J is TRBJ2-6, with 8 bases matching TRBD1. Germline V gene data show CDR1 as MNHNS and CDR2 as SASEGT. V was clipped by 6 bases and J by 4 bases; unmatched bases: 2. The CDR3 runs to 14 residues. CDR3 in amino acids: CASRDRDGANVLTF. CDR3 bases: TGTGCCAGCAGGGACAGGGACGGGGCCAACGTCCTGACTTTC.

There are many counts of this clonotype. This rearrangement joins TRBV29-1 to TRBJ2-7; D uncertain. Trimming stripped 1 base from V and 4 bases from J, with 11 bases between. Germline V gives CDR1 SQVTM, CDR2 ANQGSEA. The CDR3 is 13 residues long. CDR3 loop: CSVEGLVKYEQYF. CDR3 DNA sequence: TGCAGCGTTGAAGGGTTAGTGAAGTACGAGCAGTACTTC.

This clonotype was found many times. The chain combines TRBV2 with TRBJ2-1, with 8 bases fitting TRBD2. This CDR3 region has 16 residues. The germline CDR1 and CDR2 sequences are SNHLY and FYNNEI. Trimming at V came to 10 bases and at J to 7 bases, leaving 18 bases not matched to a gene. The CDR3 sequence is CAIRQENSGTRNEQFF. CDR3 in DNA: TGTGCCATCCGCCAAGAAAATAGCGGGACCAGGAATGAGCAGTTCTTC.

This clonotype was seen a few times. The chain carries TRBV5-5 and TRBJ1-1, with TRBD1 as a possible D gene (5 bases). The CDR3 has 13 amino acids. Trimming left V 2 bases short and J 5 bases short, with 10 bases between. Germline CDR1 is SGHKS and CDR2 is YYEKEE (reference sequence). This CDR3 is CASSFVGGTEAFF. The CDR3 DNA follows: TGTGCCAGCAGCTTTGTCGGGGGGACTGAAGCTTTCTTT.

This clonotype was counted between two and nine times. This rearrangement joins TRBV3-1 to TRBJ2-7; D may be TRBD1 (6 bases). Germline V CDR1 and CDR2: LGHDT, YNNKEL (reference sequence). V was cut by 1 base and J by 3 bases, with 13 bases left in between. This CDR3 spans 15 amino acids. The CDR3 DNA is TGTGCCAGCAGCCAAGTGAAGTACAGGGACTACGAGCAGTACTTC. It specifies CASSQVKYRDYEQYF.

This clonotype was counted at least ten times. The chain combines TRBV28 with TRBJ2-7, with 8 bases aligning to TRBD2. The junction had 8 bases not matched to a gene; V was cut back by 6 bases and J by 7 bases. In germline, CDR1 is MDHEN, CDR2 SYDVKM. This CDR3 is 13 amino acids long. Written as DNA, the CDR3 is TGTGCCAGCAGGACGGGGACTAGGTGGGAGCAGTACTTC. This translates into CASRTGTRWEQYF.

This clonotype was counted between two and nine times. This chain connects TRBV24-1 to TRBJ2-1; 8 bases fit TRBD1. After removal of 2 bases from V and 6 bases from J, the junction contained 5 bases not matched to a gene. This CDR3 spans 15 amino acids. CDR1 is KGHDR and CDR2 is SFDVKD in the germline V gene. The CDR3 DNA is TGTGCCACCAGTGATTACCGTGGGACAGGCAATGAGCAGTTCTTC. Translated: CATSDYRGTGNEQFF.

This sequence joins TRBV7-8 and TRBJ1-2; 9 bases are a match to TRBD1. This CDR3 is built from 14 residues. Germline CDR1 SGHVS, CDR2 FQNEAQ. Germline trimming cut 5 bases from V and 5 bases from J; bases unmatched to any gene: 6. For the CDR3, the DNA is TGTGCCAGCAGCCGGGACAGGGTTGATTATGGCTACACCTTC. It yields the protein CASSRDRVDYGYTF. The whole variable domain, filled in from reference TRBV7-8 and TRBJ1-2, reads GAGVSQSPRYKVAKRGQDVALRCDPISGHVSLFWYQQALGQGPEFLTYFQNEAQLDKSGLPSDRFFAERPEGSVSTLKIQRTQQEDSAVYLCASSRDRVDYGYTFGSGTRLTVV.

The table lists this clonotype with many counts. For the CDR3, the DNA is TGTGCCAGCAGCCTCCTAGCGGGAGGTGGCACAGATACGCAGTATTTT. Protein: CASSLLAGGGTDTQYF. This sequence joins TRBV6-5 and TRBJ2-3; TRBD2 aligns across 11 bases. Germline lookup yields CDR1 MNHEY and CDR2 SVGAGI. The V segment lost 6 bases and the J segment 1 base; nucleotides outside the gene matches: 6. The CDR3 has 16 amino acids.

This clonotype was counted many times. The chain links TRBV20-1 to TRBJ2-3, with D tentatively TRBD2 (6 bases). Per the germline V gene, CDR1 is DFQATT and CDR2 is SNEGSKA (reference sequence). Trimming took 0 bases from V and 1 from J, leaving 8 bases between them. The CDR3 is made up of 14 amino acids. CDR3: CSAREAGGTDTQYF. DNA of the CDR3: TGCAGTGCTAGAGAAGCGGGTGGCACAGATACGCAGTATTTT.